Following are 17 T cell receptor beta chains from one sample sequenced in a study of response to subunit inactivated influenza vaccine (dated 2018 in TCRdb). The library was generated by RT-PCR. Sequencer: Illumina HiSeq 2500. TCRdb reprocessing: public reads trimmed at Q25 with fastp, clones called with MiXCR, in-frame beta chains kept. Rows are unified per CDR3 protein, each entry keeping the most common DNA and genes. The sample table lists roughly 500,000 distinct CDR3 sequences, approximately 16% of them with a count of one. The ten largest clonotypes hold roughly 3% of the sample. The starting material was CD4+ T cells sorted from PBMCs, obtained roughly 24 months after vaccination. These receptor sequences come from a man aged 50-75 years who received an inactivated influenza vaccine. Donor details come from another sample of the same person, matched by shared clones.

This clonotype has more than one count but fewer than ten. V is TRBV20-1 and J is TRBJ1-4; 7 bases match TRBD1. The CDR3 contains 12 residues. CDR1 is DFQATT and CDR2 is SNEGSKA in the germline V gene (reference sequence). V trimming: 8 bases; J trimming: 7 bases; junction bases outside the gene matches: 7. As DNA, the CDR3 is TGCAGTCCCAGAGGGGGCAGTGAAAAACTGTTTTTT. It is translated as CSPRGGSEKLFF.

The DNA of the CDR3 is TGCAGCGCCCGCCCGGGACACAACTACGAGCAGTACTTC. It translates to CSARPGHNYEQYF. This sequence joins TRBV29-1 and TRBJ2-7; D may be TRBD1 (6 bases). Per the germline V gene, CDR1 is SQVTM and CDR2 is ANQGSEA. This CDR3 is built from 13 residues. V dropped 7 bases and J dropped 3 bases, with 16 bases sitting between them.

This clonotype was picked up many times. The chain combines TRBV6-1 with TRBJ2-2; either TRBD1 or TRBD2 may supply D (9 bases each). V was clipped by 7 bases and J by 4 bases, with 19 bases between them. The CDR3 sequence is 16 residues long. Germline V gene lookup returns CDR1 MNHNS and CDR2 SASEGT. The CDR3: CASTPSGTGTTGELFF. The CDR3 DNA sequence: TGTGCCAGCACCCCTAGCGGGACAGGGACCACCGGGGAGCTGTTTTTT.

The chain is built from TRBV28 and TRBJ2-7, with TRBD2 matching 9 bases. Losses at the gene ends were 6 bases for V and 5 bases for J; bases not matched to a gene: 11. Germline values: CDR1 MDHEN, CDR2 SYDVKM. The CDR3 has 15 amino acids. The CDR3 region has the DNA TGTGCCAGCAGCTCCCTAGCGGGGAACTACCACGAGCAGTACTTC. It specifies CASSSLAGNYHEQYF.

This chain uses TRBV19 with TRBJ2-7; 9 bases agree with TRBD2. The trim removed 5 bases at V and 1 base at J, leaving 6 bases unmatched. Germline values: CDR1 LNHDA, CDR2 SQIVND (reference sequence). The CDR3 consists of 15 residues. The CDR3 reads CASSFSGRGSYEQYF. The CDR3 DNA sequence: TGTGCCAGTAGTTTTAGCGGGAGAGGTTCCTACGAGCAGTACTTC.

The genes are TRBV12-3 or TRBV12-4 and TRBJ1-2; D is unclear. With 2 bases removed from V and 2 bases from J, the gap between germline ends came to 15 bases. The CDR3 extends over 16 amino acids. CDR3 coding DNA: TGTGCCAGCAGTTTACATCCCAATGCGGGGAACTATGGCTACACCTTC. Protein product: CASSLHPNAGNYGYTF.

The CDR3 reads CASRRTGTYEQYF. The CDR3 coding sequence is TGCGCCAGCAGGAGGACAGGGACCTACGAGCAGTACTTC. The chain carries TRBV5-1 and TRBJ2-7, with 8 nucleotides matching TRBD1. Germline V gene data show CDR1 as SGHRS and CDR2 as YFSETQ. Trimming took 5 bases from V and 2 from J; bases not matched to a gene: 3. The length of the CDR3 is 13 residues.

This clonotype was seen a handful of times. The CDR3 DNA reads as TGTGCCAGCAGTGAAGGGGGCCGGGGTCAGCCCCAGCATTTT. This codes for CASSEGGRGQPQHF. V usage is TRBV2 and J usage is TRBJ1-5, with D perhaps matching TRBD1 (5 bases). CDR1 is SNHLY and CDR2 is FYNNEI in the germline V gene. Trimming removed 1 base at V and 6 bases at J, with 10 bases between. This CDR3 has 14 residues.

About this clonotype: At one end the junction does not follow the germline gene, possibly because of a read error. V gene TRBV20-1 combines with J gene TRBJ1-5; no definite D call. Germline V CDR1 and CDR2: DFQATT, SNEGSKA (reference sequence). This CDR3 is 18 amino acids long. CDR3 residues: CSARKLIRGRANNQPQHF. The CDR3 DNA reads TGCAGTGCTAGAAAGTTAATTCGAGGGCGGGCTAATAATCAACCCCAGCATTTT.

This clonotype was recorded a few times. The genes are TRBV24-1 and TRBJ1-1; D possibly corresponds to TRBD1 (5 bases). The germline gives CDR1 KGHDR, CDR2 SFDVKD. The V and J ends lost 1 base and 11 bases respectively, with 13 bases between them. CDR3 length equals 13 residues. CDR3 nucleotides: TGTGCCACCAGTGATTTTACAGGCCAGAAGGCTTTCTTT. It yields the protein CATSDFTGQKAFF.

In this sample, this clonotype turned up a few times. V and J are TRBV2 and TRBJ2-1; the D is unclear. Germline-derived CDR1 and CDR2 are SNHLY and FYNNEI. CDR3 size: 16 residues. V lost 5 bases to trimming and J lost 3 bases, with 17 bases between them. Here the CDR3 reads CASSLEDQRNYNEQFF. As DNA, the CDR3 is TGTGCCAGCAGTCTAGAGGACCAACGAAACTACAATGAGCAGTTCTTC.

Written as DNA, the CDR3 is TGCAGCGCGACAGGGATTATAGAGACCCAGTACTTC. This encodes CSATGIIETQYF. The chain employs TRBV29-1 and TRBJ2-5, with 7 bases lining up with TRBD1. The CDR3 consists of 12 residues. The germline gives CDR1 SQVTM, CDR2 ANQGSEA. Trimming took 7 bases from V and 4 from J; bases not matched to a gene: 6.

In its sample, this clonotype was seen a few times. The chain recombines TRBV29-1 with TRBJ1-4, with D perhaps TRBD1 (6 bases). Germline CDR1 SQVTM, CDR2 ANQGSEA. The CDR3 length is 15 residues. Trimming stripped 5 bases from V and 2 bases from J, with 15 bases between. The CDR3 DNA reads as TGCAGCGTTAGTGGGGGCCCGGGGACTAATGAAAAACTGTTTTTT. This encodes CSVSGGPGTNEKLFF. Filled out from reference TRBV29-1 and TRBJ1-4, the complete variable domain reads SAVISQKPSRDICQRGTSLTIQCQVDSQVTMMFWYRQQPGQSLTLIATANQGSEATYESGFVIDKFPISRPNLTFSTLTVSNMSPEDSSIYLCSVSGGPGTNEKLFFGSGTQLSVL.

CDR3 bases: TGTGCCAGCAGATCAAGATTTCAAGAGACCCAGTACTTC. It encodes CASRSRFQETQYF. The J gene is TRBJ2-5, the V gene TRBV7-2; D gene uncertain. The germline V gene has CDR1 SGHTA and CDR2 FQGNSA. The CDR3 spans 13 residues. The V end was cut by 6 bases, the J end by 2 bases, with 10 bases between.

The chain employs TRBV10-3 and TRBJ2-3, with a weak D call TRBD1 (6 bases). The germline CDR1 and CDR2 sequences are ENHRY and SYGVKD. The V gene lost 7 bases and the J gene lost 2 bases, with 16 bases spanning the gap. This CDR3 comprises 15 residues. CDR3 in DNA: TGTGCCATCAAGGGGGACAAAAACCCCACAGATACGCAGTATTTT. It codes for CAIKGDKNPTDTQYF.

V is TRBV3-1 and J is TRBJ1-1; 10 bases agree with TRBD1. The CDR3 is made up of 15 amino acids. Unmatched junction bases numbered 6, after V lost 2 bases and J lost 6 bases. Germline V CDR1 and CDR2: LGHDT, YNNKEL (reference sequence). The CDR3 reads CASSQIRQGASEAFF. As DNA, the CDR3 is TGTGCCAGCAGCCAAATACGACAGGGGGCATCTGAAGCTTTCTTT.

This clonotype was observed a few times. The chain has TRBV14 and TRBJ2-2; D possibly corresponds to TRBD2 (5 bases). Germline CDR1 reads SGHDN; CDR2 reads FVKESK. V was pared by 3 bases and J by 0 bases, with 11 bases between. The CDR3 spans 16 residues. For the CDR3, the DNA is TGTGCCAGCAGCCAGCCGAGACTATCGAACACCGGGGAGCTGTTTTTT. This codes for CASSQPRLSNTGELFF.